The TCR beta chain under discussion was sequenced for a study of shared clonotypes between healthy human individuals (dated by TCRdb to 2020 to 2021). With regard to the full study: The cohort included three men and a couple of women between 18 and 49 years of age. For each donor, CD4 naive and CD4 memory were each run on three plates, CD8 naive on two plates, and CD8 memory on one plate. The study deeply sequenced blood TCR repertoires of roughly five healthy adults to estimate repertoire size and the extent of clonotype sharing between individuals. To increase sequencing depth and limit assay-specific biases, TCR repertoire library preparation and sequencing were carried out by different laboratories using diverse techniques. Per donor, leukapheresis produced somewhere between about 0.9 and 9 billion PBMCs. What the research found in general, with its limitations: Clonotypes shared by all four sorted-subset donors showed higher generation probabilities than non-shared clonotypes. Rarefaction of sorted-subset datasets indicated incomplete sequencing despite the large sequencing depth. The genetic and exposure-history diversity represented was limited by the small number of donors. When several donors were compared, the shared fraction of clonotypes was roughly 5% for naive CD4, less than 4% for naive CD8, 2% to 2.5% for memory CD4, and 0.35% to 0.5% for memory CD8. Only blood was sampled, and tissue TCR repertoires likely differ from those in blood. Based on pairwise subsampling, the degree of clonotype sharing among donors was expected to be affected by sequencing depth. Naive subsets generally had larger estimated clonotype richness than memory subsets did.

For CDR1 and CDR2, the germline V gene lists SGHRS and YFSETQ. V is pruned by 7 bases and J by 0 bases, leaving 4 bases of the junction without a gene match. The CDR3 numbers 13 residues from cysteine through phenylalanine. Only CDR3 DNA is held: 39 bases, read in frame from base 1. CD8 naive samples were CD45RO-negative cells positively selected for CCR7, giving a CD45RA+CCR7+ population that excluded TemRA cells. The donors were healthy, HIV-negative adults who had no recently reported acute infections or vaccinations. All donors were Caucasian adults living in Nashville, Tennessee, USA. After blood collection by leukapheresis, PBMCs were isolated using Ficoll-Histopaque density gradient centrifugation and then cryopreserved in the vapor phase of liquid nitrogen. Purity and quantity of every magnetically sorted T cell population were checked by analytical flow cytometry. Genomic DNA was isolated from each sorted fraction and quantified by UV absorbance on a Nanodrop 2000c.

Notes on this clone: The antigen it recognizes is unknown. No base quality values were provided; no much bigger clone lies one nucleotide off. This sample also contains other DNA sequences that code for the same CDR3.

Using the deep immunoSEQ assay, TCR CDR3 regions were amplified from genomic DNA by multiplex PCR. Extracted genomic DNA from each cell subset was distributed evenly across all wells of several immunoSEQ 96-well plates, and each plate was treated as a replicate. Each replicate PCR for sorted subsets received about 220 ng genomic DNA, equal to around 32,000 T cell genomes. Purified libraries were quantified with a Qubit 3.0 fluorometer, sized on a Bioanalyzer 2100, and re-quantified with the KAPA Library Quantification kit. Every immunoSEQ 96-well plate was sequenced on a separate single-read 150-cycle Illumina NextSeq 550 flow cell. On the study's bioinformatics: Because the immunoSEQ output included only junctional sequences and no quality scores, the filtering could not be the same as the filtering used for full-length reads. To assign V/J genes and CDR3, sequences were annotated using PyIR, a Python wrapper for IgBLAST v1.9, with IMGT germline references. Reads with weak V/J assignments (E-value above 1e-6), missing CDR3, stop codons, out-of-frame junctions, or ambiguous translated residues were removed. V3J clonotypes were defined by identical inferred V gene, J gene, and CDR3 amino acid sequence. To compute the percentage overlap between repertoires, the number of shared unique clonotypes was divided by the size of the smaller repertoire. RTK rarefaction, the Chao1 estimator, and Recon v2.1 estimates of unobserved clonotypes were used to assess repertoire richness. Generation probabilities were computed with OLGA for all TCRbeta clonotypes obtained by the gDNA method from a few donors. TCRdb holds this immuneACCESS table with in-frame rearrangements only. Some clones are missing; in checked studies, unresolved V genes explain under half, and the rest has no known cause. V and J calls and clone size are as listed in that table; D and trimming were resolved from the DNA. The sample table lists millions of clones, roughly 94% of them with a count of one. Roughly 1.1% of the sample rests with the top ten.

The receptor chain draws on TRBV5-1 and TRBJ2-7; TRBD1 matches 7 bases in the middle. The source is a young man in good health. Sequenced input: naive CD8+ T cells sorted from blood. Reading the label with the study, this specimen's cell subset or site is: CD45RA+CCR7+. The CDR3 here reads CASRDSSSYEQYF. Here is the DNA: TGCGCCAGCCGGGACAGTTCCTCCTACGAGCAGTACTTC.